The 23 T cell receptor beta chains below come from one sample, sequenced in a study of blood T cell repertoires in COVID-19. Libraries were prepared by immunoSEQ multiplex PCR; TCRdb keeps only in-frame clonotypes and omits some of them. This repertoire shows 40,000 to 45,000 clones, approximately 79% found once; its top ten account for about 33%. The material sequenced was peripheral blood. These receptors all stem from a woman older than 75 with acute or convalescent COVID-19.

The CDR3 DNA follows: TGTGCCATCAGTGGATGGCAGGGGGAAAACTATGGCTACACCTTC. Translated: CAISGWQGENYGYTF. The J gene is TRBJ1-2, the V gene TRBV10-3, with 7 nucleotides matching TRBD1. Trimming at V came to 4 bases and at J to 2 bases, leaving 7 bases not matched to a gene. Germline-derived CDR1 and CDR2 are ENHRY and SYGVKD. The CDR3 extends over 15 amino acids.

This chain links TRBV4-2 with TRBJ1-1, with a possible D match to TRBD1 (6 bases). There are 17 residues in the CDR3. The germline V and J ends were trimmed by 3 bases and 10 bases, with 27 bases remaining between them. Germline V lookup: CDR1 LGHNA, CDR2 YNFKEQ. The DNA for the CDR3 is TGTGCCAGCAGCCAGAGGGGGGGACGTTTAAGGAGTCACAGAGCTTTCTTT. Its translation is CASSQRGGRLRSHRAFF.

The chain combines TRBV5-4 with TRBJ1-1, with D possibly matching TRBD1 (6 bases). The CDR3 totals 15 residues. V was clipped by 4 bases and J by 1 base, with 14 bases between them. The germline CDR1 and CDR2 sequences are SGHNT and YYREEE (reference sequence). This chain's CDR3 is CASSPQVGGNTEAFF. DNA of the CDR3: TGTGCCAGCAGCCCCCAGGTAGGGGGGAACACTGAAGCTTTCTTT.

The CDR3 here is CASSFRGANEKLFF. The CDR3, as DNA: TGCGCCAGCAGCTTTCGAGGAGCTAATGAAAAACTGTTTTTT. The chain joins TRBV5-1 to TRBJ1-4; D remains ambiguous. V lost 2 bases and J 3 bases, leaving 8 bases between the germline ends. Germline-derived CDR1 and CDR2 are SGHRS and YFSETQ. This CDR3 region has 14 residues. The complete variable domain, with remaining parts taken from reference TRBV5-1 and TRBJ1-4, reads KAGVTQTPRYLIKTRGQQVTLSCSPISGHRSVSWYQQTPGQGLQFLFEYFSETQRNKGNFPGRFSGRQFSNSRSEMNVSTLELGDSALYLCASSFRGANEKLFFGSGTQLSVL.

The V and J genes are TRBV15 and TRBJ2-6; D may be TRBD1 (6 bases). From germline, CDR1 is LNHNV and CDR2 YYDKDF (reference sequence). The V gene lost 8 bases and the J gene lost 0 bases, with 20 bases spanning the gap. CDR3 length: 18 amino acids. This CDR3 reads CATLGTSPPRSGANVLTF. The CDR3 region has the DNA TGTGCCACCCTCGGGACATCGCCTCCTCGCTCTGGGGCCAACGTCCTGACTTTC.

This sequence joins TRBV29-1 and TRBJ1-1; D remains ambiguous. The CDR3 is 14 residues long. CDR1 is SQVTM, CDR2 ANQGSEA, per germline. The V and J ends lost 4 bases and 2 bases respectively, with 14 bases between them. CDR3 sequence reads: CSVVAARGNTEAFF. The CDR3 region has the DNA TGCAGCGTTGTGGCAGCTCGGGGTAACACTGAAGCTTTCTTT.

Many counts were recorded for this clone. V is TRBV27 and J is TRBJ1-1; no clear D gene. The CDR3 length is 14 residues. Germline assignment: CDR1 MNHEY and CDR2 SMNVEV (reference sequence). Deletions cut 4 bases from V and 5 bases from J, with 14 bases between. The DNA for the CDR3 is TGTGCCAGCAGTTCCCTTAGTGATTGGACTGAAGCTTTCTTT. This codes for CASSSLSDWTEAFF.

The table lists this clone with a few counts. The V call is TRBV19, the J call TRBJ1-3; no definite D call. Germline CDR1 is LNHDA and CDR2 is SQIVND (reference sequence). Trimming removed 11 bases from V and 7 bases from J, with 15 bases in between. The CDR3 runs to 12 residues. The CDR3: CASSSLWNTIYF. CDR3 nucleotides: TGTGCCTCATCCTCCCTATGGAACACCATATATTTT.

The CDR3 protein is CASSQESGGLGYGYTF. The CDR3 nucleotides are TGTGCCAGCAGCCAAGAATCAGGGGGCTTAGGCTATGGCTACACCTTC. The chain employs TRBV5-6 and TRBJ1-2, with 8 positions matching TRBD1. Per the germline V gene, CDR1 is SGHDT and CDR2 is YYEEEE. V shed 4 bases and J 4 bases; nucleotides not matched to a gene: 12. The CDR3 spans 16 residues.

V usage is TRBV30 and J usage is TRBJ1-5; D call uncertain. In germline, CDR1 is GTSNPN, CDR2 SVGIG (reference sequence). The V and J ends lost 5 bases and 1 base respectively, with 9 bases between them. There are 13 residues in the CDR3. This chain's CDR3 is CAWRGGSNQPQHF. The CDR3 region has the DNA TGTGCCTGGCGAGGAGGCAGCAATCAGCCCCAGCATTTT.

This clone has at least ten counts. This sequence joins TRBV6-2 or TRBV6-3 and TRBJ2-2; TRBD1 aligns across 9 bases. The CDR3 runs to 17 residues. Germline CDR1 is MNHEY and CDR2 is SVGEGT. The V and J ends lost 6 bases and 6 bases, in that order; junction bases with no gene match: 14. CDR3 in amino acids: CASSSATGGDRAGELFF. CDR3 DNA sequence: TGTGCCAGCAGCTCCGCGACAGGGGGAGACCGGGCCGGGGAGCTGTTTTTT.

This rearrangement joins TRBV5-1 to TRBJ1-1; 9 bases match TRBD1. This CDR3 has 15 residues. Germline V lookup: CDR1 SGHRS, CDR2 YFSETQ. The V gene end was trimmed by 6 bases and the J gene end by 4 bases; junction bases not matched to a gene: 10. This chain's CDR3 is CASTSQGAAATEAFF. The CDR3 nucleotides are TGCGCCAGCACCTCACAGGGGGCGGCGGCCACTGAAGCTTTCTTT.

The chain combines TRBV15 with TRBJ2-7, with 10 bases fitting TRBD2. Germline V gene lookup returns CDR1 LNHNV and CDR2 YYDKDF (reference sequence). V shed 2 bases and J 5 bases; nucleotides not matched to a gene: 3. The CDR3 is 14 amino acids. CDR3 amino acids: CATSRLAGEDEQYF. The CDR3 nucleotides read TGTGCCACCAGCAGACTAGCGGGAGAAGACGAGCAGTACTTC.

The chain recombines TRBV29-1 with TRBJ2-5; perhaps TRBD1 as D (7 bases). The CDR3 spans 13 residues. The germline V gene encodes CDR1 SQVTM and CDR2 ANQGSEA. V lost 8 bases, J lost 0 bases, and 13 bases lay in between. Here the CDR3 DNA reads TGCAGCTACTGCGGGACAGACCAAGAGACCCAGTACTTC. The encoded protein is CSYCGTDQETQYF.

J is TRBJ1-4 and V is TRBV30; D gene unclear. The CDR3 covers 15 residues. With 1 base removed from V and 0 bases from J, the gap between germline ends came to 9 bases. From germline, CDR1 is GTSNPN and CDR2 SVGIG (reference sequence). CDR3 residues: CAWSGSGATNEKLFF. The CDR3 nucleotides read TGTGCCTGGAGTGGTAGCGGGGCAACTAATGAAAAACTGTTTTTT.

This sequence joins TRBV11-2 and TRBJ2-1; TRBD2 aligns across 7 bases. The CDR3 extends over 16 amino acids. V was pared by 2 bases and J by 5 bases, with 9 bases of the junction left unmatched. Germline V lookup: CDR1 SGHAT, CDR2 FQNNGV. The CDR3 spells CASSLRGGRVDNEQFF. The CDR3 DNA sequence: TGTGCCAGCAGCTTACGGGGCGGGAGAGTCGACAATGAGCAGTTCTTC.

The genes are TRBV6-5 and TRBJ1-5; unclear D gene. V was cut by 8 bases and J by 8 bases, with 16 bases left in between. Germline CDR1 and CDR2: MNHEY and SVGAGI. The CDR3 sequence is 13 residues long. The CDR3 DNA reads as TGTGCCAGCCAGTCAGCGGCCGCCGAGCCCCAGCATTTT. This sequence encodes CASQSAAAEPQHF.

This chain links TRBV27 with TRBJ2-3, with TRBD2 as a possible D gene (6 bases). Trimming pared 1 base from V and 13 bases from J, leaving 18 bases between. From germline, CDR1 is MNHEY and CDR2 SMNVEV (reference sequence). The CDR3 covers 14 residues. The CDR3 nucleotides are TGTGCCAGCAGTTTATTCGGGGCCGGGGGACGCGAGTATTTT. Its translation is CASSLFGAGGREYF.

The CDR3 loop is CASSDRGANTGELFF. Written as DNA, the CDR3 is TGTGCCAGCTCGGACAGGGGAGCGAACACCGGGGAGCTGTTTTTT. This chain uses TRBV18 with TRBJ2-2, with TRBD1 identical over 9 bases. V dropped 6 bases and J dropped 0; count of bases not matched to a gene: 2. Germline CDR1 and CDR2: KGHSH and LQKENI. This CDR3 contains 15 residues.

The chain combines TRBV14 with TRBJ1-6; 9 bases match TRBD1. The CDR3 contains 15 residues. Looked up from germline, CDR1 is SGHDN and CDR2 is FVKESK. Trimming cost V 4 bases and J 10 bases; bases outside gene matches: 8. Here the CDR3 reads CASSRTGGRGSPLHF. CDR3 DNA sequence: TGTGCCAGCAGCCGCACAGGGGGCAGGGGCTCACCCCTCCACTTT.

This chain links TRBV5-1 with TRBJ2-1, with 11 bases lining up with TRBD2. The V gene end was trimmed by 4 bases and the J gene end by 0 bases; junction bases not matched to a gene: 15. CDR1 is SGHRS, CDR2 YFSETQ, per germline. The CDR3 spans 20 residues. Here the CDR3 DNA reads TGCGCCAGCAGCCTTAAACTGGGGTTAGCGGGAGGGAGCTCCTACAATGAGCAGTTCTTC. It is translated as CASSLKLGLAGGSSYNEQFF. The entire variable domain, with the rest obtained from reference TRBV5-1 and TRBJ2-1, is as follows: KAGVTQTPRYLIKTRGQQVTLSCSPISGHRSVSWYQQTPGQGLQFLFEYFSETQRNKGNFPGRFSGRQFSNSRSEMNVSTLELGDSALYLCASSLKLGLAGGSSYNEQFFGPGTRLTVL.

J is TRBJ2-6 and V is TRBV30, with 8 bases lining up with TRBD1. From germline, CDR1 is GTSNPN and CDR2 SVGIG (reference sequence). After removal of 2 bases from V and 2 bases from J, the junction contained 11 bases not matched to a gene. The CDR3 has 18 amino acids. As DNA, the CDR3 is TGTGCCTGGAGTAGGGGGAGGACAGGGCTGGCTGGGGCCAACGTCCTGACTTTC. Its protein product is CAWSRGRTGLAGANVLTF.

The genes are TRBV19 and TRBJ1-2; 9 bases map to TRBD1. Germline V CDR1 and CDR2: LNHDA, SQIVND (reference sequence). The CDR3 extends over 15 amino acids. The V segment lost 8 bases and the J segment 2 bases; nucleotides outside the gene matches: 9. CDR3 amino acids: CASFSPGQGNYGYTF. CDR3 in DNA: TGTGCCAGTTTCTCGCCGGGACAGGGAAACTATGGCTACACCTTC. The complete variable domain, with remaining parts taken from reference TRBV19 and TRBJ1-2, reads DGGITQSPKYLFRKEGQNVTLSCEQNLNHDAMYWYRQDPGQGLRLIYYSQIVNDFQKGDIAEGYSVSREKKESFPLTVTSAQKNPTAFYLCASFSPGQGNYGYTFGSGTRLTVV.